The sequence of this T cell receptor (beta chain) was determined in a study of monozygotic twins with inflammatory bowel disease. This CDR3 is built from 16 residues. Per germline, CDR1 SGHAT and CDR2 FQNNGV. The template-switching step introduced UMIs that carried a 6-nucleotide sample barcode. TCRdb re-called the 5' RACE reads and gives one entry per CDR3 protein, without DNA. Across just under 45,000 distinct CDR3 sequences, the top ten clones capture about 5% of the sample. Blood samples, whole and unsorted for T cells, yielded the isolated total RNA. The chain recombines TRBV11-2 with TRBJ2-7; the D gene TCRdb calls, TRBD1, cannot be checked with no DNA. Sequencing was done on a sample of blood. The clonotype was recovered from a human donor with ulcerative colitis or Crohn's disease, or a healthy co-twin of an affected twin (not recorded which). The CDR3 sequence is CASSPNRGSWTDEQYF. The full variable domain, completed using reference TRBV11-2 and TRBJ2-7, is EAGVAQSPRYKIIEKRQSVAFWCNPISGHATLYWYQQILGQGPKLLIQFQNNGVVDDSQLPKDRFSAERLKGVDSTLKIQPAKLEDSAVYLCASSPNRGSWTDEQYFGPGTRLTVT.